Listed here are 11 T cell receptor beta chains from one sample, sequenced in a study of somatic mutations in cytotoxic T cells in rheumatoid arthritis. The assay was immunoSEQ multiplex PCR, and TCRdb's table has in-frame clones only and misses some. The top ten hold 15% to 20% of the sample, which has roughly 14,000 clones, about 93% seen once. The sample taken for sequencing was CD4+ T cells sorted from blood. Source of these receptors: a man between 70 and 80 years old with rheumatoid arthritis.

This rearrangement joins TRBV6-6 to TRBJ1-3, with 10 bases lining up with TRBD1. The germline CDR1 and CDR2 sequences are MNHNY and SVGAGI (reference sequence). The CDR3 runs 15 residues. V gave up 6 bases and J gave up 4 bases; unmatched junction bases: 6. The CDR3 nucleotides are TGTGCCAGCAGGAGGACAGGGGGACTAGGAAACACCATATATTTT. Translating it yields CASRRTGGLGNTIYF.

V is TRBV11-2 and J is TRBJ2-2; D is undetermined. CDR1 SGHAT and CDR2 FQNNGV come from the germline V gene. The CDR3 covers 11 residues. Trimming left V 4 bases short and J 7 bases short, with 4 bases between. The CDR3 nucleotides are TGTGCCAGCAGCTATTACGGGGAGCTGTTTTTT. Protein: CASSYYGELFF.

The chain combines TRBV11-3 with TRBJ2-6; 9 positions match TRBD1. The CDR3 length is 17 residues. CDR1 is SGHNT, CDR2 YENEEA, per germline. The V gene end was trimmed by 4 bases and the J gene end by 2 bases; junction bases not matched to a gene: 6. CDR3 amino acids: CASSSGQGGTGANVLTF. The CDR3 DNA is TGTGCCAGCAGCTCGGGACAGGGAGGAACTGGGGCCAACGTCCTGACTTTC.

The chain recombines TRBV11-2 with TRBJ2-1, with D possibly TRBD1 on 6 matching bases. The CDR3 spans 14 residues. Looked up from germline, CDR1 is SGHAT and CDR2 is FQNNGV. Trimming removed 5 bases at V and 4 bases at J, with 12 bases between. The CDR3 sequence: CASSLRDIYNEQFF. The CDR3 DNA is TGTGCCAGCAGCCTCCGGGACATATACAATGAGCAGTTCTTC.

This chain connects TRBV15 to TRBJ1-5; TRBD1 matches at 10 bases. Looked up from germline, CDR1 is LNHNV and CDR2 is YYDKDF (reference sequence). The CDR3 length is 18 residues. The trim removed 0 bases at V and 11 bases at J, leaving 16 bases unmatched. The CDR3 region is CATSRDFSGTGARGAQHF. Here the CDR3 DNA reads TGTGCCACCAGCAGAGATTTTAGCGGGACAGGGGCTCGGGGGGCCCAGCATTTT.

V and J are TRBV6-5 and TRBJ1-2; TRBD1 might be the D (6 bases). This CDR3 spans 13 amino acids. Germline V gene sequence: CDR1 MNHEY, CDR2 SVGAGI. V was shortened by 10 bases and J by 0 bases, with 12 bases between the two germline ends. The CDR3 spells CATSGHSNYGYTF. As DNA, the CDR3 is TGTGCCACCTCGGGACACTCTAACTATGGCTACACCTTC.

This chain joins TRBV5-1 and TRBJ1-4, with a tentative D call TRBD1 (6 bases). Germline V CDR1 and CDR2: SGHRS, YFSETQ. The V gene lost 2 bases and the J gene lost 0 bases, with 11 bases spanning the gap. This CDR3 spans 16 amino acids. CDR3 in amino acids: CASSFLTGSTNEKLFF. In DNA form, the CDR3 reads TGCGCCAGCAGCTTCCTTACAGGGTCAACTAATGAAAAACTGTTTTTT. Filled out from reference TRBV5-1 and TRBJ1-4, the complete variable domain reads KAGVTQTPRYLIKTRGQQVTLSCSPISGHRSVSWYQQTPGQGLQFLFEYFSETQRNKGNFPGRFSGRQFSNSRSEMNVSTLELGDSALYLCASSFLTGSTNEKLFFGSGTQLSVL.

The chain is built from TRBV4-1 and TRBJ1-4; no firm D call. CDR3 size: 14 residues. The ends were cut back, 0 bases at V and 8 bases at J, with 10 bases in the middle. Per the germline V gene, CDR1 is MGHRA and CDR2 is YSYEKL. CDR3 DNA: TGCGCCAGCAGCCAAGACGGGAAGAACGAAAAACTGTTTTTT. Its protein product is CASSQDGKNEKLFF.

Here the CDR3 reads CASSPNGGEQYF. The CDR3 DNA is TGTGCCAGCTCACCTAATGGCGGAGAGCAGTACTTC. J is TRBJ2-7 and V is TRBV18; no firm D call. The CDR3 consists of 12 residues. V was trimmed by 3 bases and J by 7 bases, leaving 10 bases between them. The V gene's germline CDR1 is KGHSH and CDR2 LQKENI.

The rearrangement links TRBV6-1 to TRBJ2-3, with a weak D call TRBD1 (5 bases). Trimming took off 7 bases at V and 2 bases at J, with 13 bases between the two ends. CDR3 length: 14 amino acids. Germline V gives CDR1 MNHNS, CDR2 SASEGT. CDR3 amino acids: CASTAAGPTDTQYF. In DNA, the CDR3 is TGTGCCAGCACCGCTGCAGGGCCCACAGATACGCAGTATTTT.

V and J are TRBV7-6 and TRBJ1-1; weak D call: TRBD1 (6 bases). In germline, CDR1 is SGHVS, CDR2 FNYEAQ. Trimming left V 4 bases short and J 2 bases short, with 8 bases between. This CDR3 has 13 amino acids. CDR3 sequence reads: CASSSDSNTEAFF. CDR3 DNA: TGTGCCAGCAGCTCGGACAGTAACACTGAAGCTTTCTTT.